This TCR beta chain was recorded in a study of T cell responses to AZD1222 COVID-19 vaccine. General study results and limits: Among the donors, most were white British and more were female, and clonal diversity was possibly underestimated. No day 14 peak samples; only post-peak repertoires were characterized. Among spike-specific TCRs, nearly half reportedly target unmutated variant regions. Following two doses of AZD1222, Spike-specific TCR breadth and depth rose.

V gave up 7 bases and J gave up 0 bases; unmatched junction bases: 5. Germline-derived CDR1 and CDR2 are SNHLY and FYNNEI. The CDR3 sequence is 14 residues long. Libraries were prepared by immunoSEQ multiplex PCR; TCRdb keeps only in-frame clonotypes and omits some of them. The sample consists of roughly 100,000 clones, 85% to 90% of them appearing once. To note about this clone: Its antigen is undetermined.

The sequence was obtained from an adult in good health. Here the sequenced sample was peripheral blood, taken on day 0 of AZD1222 vaccination. This chain uses TRBV2 with TRBJ1-1; TRBD1 aligns across 7 bases. CDR3 in amino acids: CASIRQGLNTEAFF. CDR3 nucleotide sequence: TGTGCCAGCATACGACAGGGACTGAACACTGAAGCTTTCTTT.